Following are 8 T cell receptor beta chains from one sample sequenced in a study of Ad26.COV2.S vaccination and SARS-CoV-2 variants. Treatment noted: roughly 20 received Ad26.COV2.S at low or high dose, single or two shots; 5 received placebo; per-sample allocation not given. Sample collection was performed on day 63 after the first vaccine or placebo injection. Produced via immunoSEQ multiplex PCR; TCRdb's table is partial and in-frame only. The sample contains around 450,000 clones, 88% of which appear only once. The source was peripheral blood, collected in a trial of Ad26.COV2.S vaccine versus placebo. The receptors were gathered from a person aged 18-65 years who received the Ad26.COV2.S COVID-19 vaccine or a placebo.

The chain couples TRBV13 to TRBJ1-1; 7 positions agree with TRBD1. V shed 5 bases and J 3 bases; nucleotides not matched to a gene: 9. The CDR3 consists of 15 residues. From germline, CDR1 is PRHDT and CDR2 FYEKMQ (reference sequence). The CDR3 protein is CASSRNTGAYTEAFF. The CDR3 DNA follows: TGTGCCAGCAGCCGAAATACAGGGGCATACACTGAAGCTTTCTTT.

V and J are TRBV27 and TRBJ2-1, with a tentative D call TRBD2 (5 bases). The CDR3 is 15 amino acids. Germline V CDR1 and CDR2: MNHEY, SMNVEV (reference sequence). V lost 4 bases and J 0 bases, leaving 10 bases between the germline ends. The CDR3, as DNA: TGTGCCAGCAGTTCCTTAGGGAGCTCCTACAATGAGCAGTTCTTC. As protein: CASSSLGSSYNEQFF.

Notes on this clone: The junction differs from germline at one of its ends, possibly a read error. The rearrangement links TRBV7-7 to TRBJ2-7; 9 nucleotides align to TRBD2. Per the germline V gene, CDR1 is SSHAT and CDR2 is FNYEAQ (reference sequence). This CDR3 comprises 15 residues. CDR3 coding DNA: TGTGCTAGCAGCCAATTTAGCGGGGGTCCCTACGAGCAGTACTTC. Translation: CASSQFSGGPYEQYF.

The chain uses TRBV27 and TRBJ1-2; a possible D gene is TRBD1 (5 bases). The germline gives CDR1 MNHEY, CDR2 SMNVEV (reference sequence). The CDR3 sequence is 14 residues long. Trimming stripped 4 bases from V and 8 bases from J, with 17 bases between. The CDR3 region is CASSSSRAPGGYTF. The CDR3 DNA follows: TGTGCCAGCAGTTCGAGCAGGGCCCCCGGAGGCTACACCTTC.

The chain carries TRBV4-2 and TRBJ2-7; D may be TRBD1 (5 bases). There are 14 residues in the CDR3. V shed 0 bases and J shed 3 bases, with 9 bases lying between them. Germline CDR1 is LGHNA and CDR2 is YNFKEQ. For the CDR3, the DNA is TGTGCCAGCAGCCAAGAATTCAGGGACTACGAGCAGTACTTC. This codes for CASSQEFRDYEQYF.

This chain joins TRBV13 and TRBJ2-1, with 12 bases identical to TRBD2. The CDR3 consists of 17 residues. The germline CDR1 and CDR2 sequences are PRHDT and FYEKMQ (reference sequence). V lost 3 bases and J lost 6; bases outside the gene matches: 9. The CDR3 DNA follows: TGTGCCAGCAGCTTCTCCTCTAGCGGGGGGGCCCGCAATGAGCAGTTCTTC. It encodes CASSFSSSGGARNEQFF.

This clone is a singleton in its sample. The rearrangement joins TRBV28 to TRBJ1-2; D remains unclear. The CDR3 consists of 12 residues. The V and J ends lost 6 bases and 7 bases respectively, with 12 bases between them. Germline V gene data show CDR1 as MDHEN and CDR2 as SYDVKM. In nucleotides, the CDR3 is TGTGCCAGCAGCGCCGTGGGGATTGGCTACACCTTC. It yields the protein CASSAVGIGYTF.

The chain uses TRBV6-4 and TRBJ2-3; TRBD2 matches at 10 bases. The V gene end was trimmed by 6 bases and the J gene end by 4 bases; junction bases not matched to a gene: 7. CDR3 length: 15 residues. In germline, CDR1 is MRHNA, CDR2 SNTAGT. The CDR3 coding sequence is TGTGCCAGCAGGAAGAGCGGGGGGGCCGCAGATACGCAGTATTTT. Residues: CASRKSGGAADTQYF.